Following are 9 T cell receptor beta chains from one sample sequenced in a study of shared T cell receptors in the human thymus. Assay: immunoSEQ multiplex PCR; the TCRdb copy retains only in-frame clones and omits some. The sample lists about 660,000 clones; roughly 90% were seen once. In addition, the sample was reused for a study of human thymus T cells.

The sample taken for sequencing was thymocytes. The source is a boy in the first two years of life with a congenital heart defect.

This chain joins TRBV4-3 and TRBJ2-5; D is possibly TRBD1 (5 bases). V gave up 6 bases and J gave up 4 bases, with 15 bases separating them. Germline CDR1 reads LGHNA; CDR2 reads YSLEER. There are 14 residues in the CDR3. The CDR3 is CASRRQFGGETQYF. The CDR3 bases are TGCGCCAGCAGACGACAGTTCGGTGGAGAGACCCAGTACTTC.

V is TRBV5-6 and J is TRBJ1-2; a possible D gene is TRBD1 (5 bases). Deletions cut 4 bases from V and 5 bases from J, with 15 bases between. Germline V gene data show CDR1 as SGHDT and CDR2 as YYEEEE. The CDR3 extends over 14 amino acids. DNA for the CDR3: TGTGCCAGCAGCGCTCGGGACTACCTATATGGCTACACCTTC. As protein: CASSARDYLYGYTF. Filled out from reference TRBV5-6 and TRBJ1-2, the complete variable domain reads DAGVTQSPTHLIKTRGQQVTLRCSPKSGHDTVSWYQQALGQGPQFIFQYYEEEERQRGNFPDRFSGHQFPNYSSELNVNALLLGDSALYLCASSARDYLYGYTFGSGTRLTVV.

The gene calls are TRBV4-2 and TRBJ2-3; 7 nucleotides agree with TRBD1. Germline CDR1 is LGHNA and CDR2 is YNFKEQ. The CDR3 totals 13 residues. V shed 3 bases, J shed 5 bases, and the junction held 2 bases outside the gene matches. The CDR3 sequence is CASSQDRLDTQYF. CDR3 DNA: TGTGCCAGCAGCCAGGACAGGTTAGATACGCAGTATTTT.

The chain couples TRBV5-6 to TRBJ2-7; 8 nucleotides align to TRBD2. Germline-derived CDR1 and CDR2 are SGHDT and YYEEEE. The CDR3 runs 13 residues. V gave up 3 bases and J gave up 1 base; unmatched junction bases: 0. The CDR3 DNA follows: TGTGCCAGCAGCTCGGGGGGGTCCTACGAGCAGTACTTC. It is translated as CASSSGGSYEQYF.

V and J are TRBV6-1 and TRBJ1-5; TRBD1 matches at 8 bases. This CDR3 region has 13 residues. V lost 8 bases, J lost 5 bases, and 5 bases stayed unmatched. Looked up from germline, CDR1 is MNHNS and CDR2 is SASEGT. CDR3 region: CASLGQGHQPQHF. Here the CDR3 DNA reads TGTGCCAGCCTAGGACAGGGTCATCAGCCCCAGCATTTT.

The J gene is TRBJ2-1, the V gene TRBV4-2; 7 bases match TRBD1. CDR3 length equals 16 residues. Looked up from germline, CDR1 is LGHNA and CDR2 is YNFKEQ. V was clipped by 0 bases and J by 0 bases; unmatched bases: 2. CDR3 sequence: CASSQEGQSSYNEQFF. The CDR3 DNA sequence: TGTGCCAGCAGCCAAGAGGGACAGAGCTCCTACAATGAGCAGTTCTTC.

J is TRBJ2-1 and V is TRBV27; maybe TRBD1 (5 bases). The V end was cut by 0 bases, the J end by 0 bases, with 9 bases between. The CDR3 runs to 16 residues. Germline-derived CDR1 and CDR2 are MNHEY and SMNVEV (reference sequence). CDR3 residues: CASSLSGPSSYNEQFF. The CDR3 nucleotides read TGTGCCAGCAGTTTATCGGGGCCCAGCTCCTACAATGAGCAGTTCTTC.

The genes are TRBV19 and TRBJ1-5; no reliable D call. CDR3 length: 16 residues. Trimming cost V 1 base and J 5 bases, with 15 bases left between them. Germline assignment: CDR1 LNHDA and CDR2 SQIVND (reference sequence). The CDR3 DNA sequence: TGTGCCAGTAGTATAGGCGGGTGCAGTCTTGATCAGCCCCAGCATTTT. It encodes CASSIGGCSLDQPQHF.

This chain joins TRBV27 and TRBJ2-3; a possible D gene is TRBD1 (6 bases). In germline, CDR1 is MNHEY, CDR2 SMNVEV (reference sequence). This CDR3 contains 15 residues. V was clipped by 2 bases and J by 2 bases, with 11 bases between them. CDR3 nucleotides: TGTGCCAGCAGTTTAAGGGGACATTTCACAGATACGCAGTATTTT. Protein: CASSLRGHFTDTQYF.